This TCR beta chain originates from a study of shared clonotypes between healthy human individuals (dated by TCRdb to the early 2020s). Regarding the complete study: A couple of women and a few men aged 18 to 49 years were included in the cohort. For each donor, three plates each were used for CD4 naive and CD4 memory, two plates were used for CD8 naive, and one plate was used for CD8 memory. To increase sequencing depth and limit assay-specific biases, different laboratories used diverse techniques to prepare libraries and sequence TCR repertoires. The study deeply sequenced blood TCR repertoires of about five healthy adults to estimate repertoire size and the extent of clonotype sharing between individuals. Per donor, leukapheresis produced somewhere between about 0.94 and 10 billion PBMCs.

Overall study outcomes, separate from this receptor: Rarefaction of sorted-subset datasets indicated incomplete sequencing despite the large sequencing depth. When several donors were compared, the shared fraction of clonotypes was around 5% for naive CD4, around 3.5% for naive CD8, about 2.4% for memory CD4, and less than 0.45% for memory CD8. Based on pairwise subsampling, the degree of clonotype sharing among donors was expected to be affected by sequencing depth. Compared with non-shared clonotypes, the clonotypes found in all four sorted-subset donors had higher generation probabilities. Naive subsets generally had larger estimated clonotype richness than memory subsets did. Sampling was restricted to blood, and TCR repertoires in tissue are likely to differ from TCR repertoires in blood. The small number of donors limited the genetic and exposure-history diversity represented.

Worth noting for this clone: Which antigen it targets is not known. Base qualities are missing; no much larger clone stands one base away.

The CDR3 spans 16 residues, from the cysteine through the phenylalanine. Solely the CDR3 DNA is kept, with 48 bases framed from the first base. V has 0 bases trimmed and J has 0 bases trimmed; junction bases matching no gene number 4. Sequences SGHRS (CDR1) and YFSETQ (CDR2) are obtained from the germline V gene. Donors were healthy HIV-negative adults with no recently reported acute infections or vaccinations. All donors were Caucasian adults living in Nashville, Tennessee, USA. CD4+ T cells were enriched through magnetic negative selection, after which naive cells were positively selected on CD45RA and the remaining negative fraction served as the memory subset. Blood was collected by leukapheresis, and PBMCs were isolated by Ficoll-Histopaque density gradient centrifugation and then cryopreserved in liquid nitrogen vapor phase. Purity and quantity of every magnetically sorted T cell population were checked by analytical flow cytometry. Genomic DNA was isolated from every sorted fraction and measured by UV absorbance on a Nanodrop 2000c.

Using the deep immunoSEQ assay, TCR CDR3 regions were amplified from genomic DNA by multiplex PCR. Extracted genomic DNA from each cell subset was spread evenly across all wells of several immunoSEQ 96-well plates, with each plate serving as a replicate. Each replicate PCR for sorted subsets received 150 to 250 ng genomic DNA, equal to around 32,000 T cell genomes. Purified libraries were quantified with a Qubit 3.0 fluorometer, sized on a Bioanalyzer 2100, and re-quantified with the KAPA Library Quantification kit. A separate single-read 150-cycle Illumina NextSeq 550 flow cell was used to sequence each immunoSEQ 96-well plate. As for the authors' bioinformatics: The immunoSEQ output contained only junctional sequences without quality scores, so filtering could not match that applied to full-length reads. Sequences were annotated with PyIR, a Python wrapper for IgBLAST v1.9, using IMGT germline references to assign V/J genes and CDR3. Reads were filtered out if the reads had weak V/J assignments (E-value above 1e-6), no CDR3, stop codons, out-of-frame junctions, or ambiguous translated residues. V3J clonotypes were defined as sequences sharing an identical inferred V gene, J gene, and CDR3 amino acid sequence. The percentage overlap between two repertoires was calculated by dividing the number of shared unique clonotypes by the size of the smaller repertoire. Repertoire richness was assessed with RTK rarefaction, the Chao1 estimator, and Recon v2.1 estimates of unobserved clonotypes. Generation probabilities were computed with OLGA for all TCRbeta clonotypes obtained by the gDNA method from four donors. TCRdb took this table from immuneACCESS and kept in-frame rearrangements with V and J called. Such tables lack part of the clones; where checked against another copy, unresolved V genes explain under half of the gap, and the rest is unexplained. That table is the source of V, J and clone size, and D and trimming were worked out from the DNA. The sample table records about 2.4 million clones; roughly nine tenths of these occur just once. The ten largest clones take up roughly 0.13% of the sample.

The chain joins TRBV5-1 to TRBJ2-3, and 7 junction bases match TRBD2. Sequenced: naive CD4+ T cells sorted from blood. The cell subset or site label, read with the paper, signifies: CD45RA+ positively selected. The origin of this receptor is a man younger than 35 in good health. Here is the DNA: TGCGCCAGCAGCTTGGGAGCGGGGATAAGCACAGATACGCAGTATTTT. Its protein reads: CASSLGAGISTDTQYF.